The clone carrying this T cell receptor (beta chain) is large (0.1 to 1%) in the sample. What it binds is unknown. Live CD3+CD8+TCRalphabeta+ cells were sorted into four subsets by PD-1 and/or TIGIT. This entry is derived from a study of circulating CD8 cells and anti-PD-1 response in melanoma. CDR3 length: 14 amino acids. The germline V gene has CDR1 ENHRY and CDR2 SYGVKD. With 5 bases removed from V and 6 bases from J, the gap between germline ends came to 14 bases. Study-level findings and limits: Replicates were generally not done for experiments. Published repertoire comparisons used only baseline and M1 samples from a small cohort with few responders. Diversity ranked highest in DNEG and lowest in TIGIT subsets.

Each library started from around 14 ng of total RNA using the QIAseq Immune Repertoire TCR panel. TCRdb used MiXCR to reprocess the reads, holding one entry per CDR3 protein. Among under 550 distinct CDR3 sequences listed, about 12% were seen once. The sample was CD8+ T cells from PBMCs, taken at baseline or after one month of anti-PD-1 therapy (not recorded which). This clonotype originated in a human donor with melanoma. V is TRBV10-3 and J is TRBJ2-1; either TRBD1 or TRBD2 may fit D (6 bases each). The CDR3 reads CAISKWGAVNEQFF. The CDR3 DNA reads as TGTGCCATCAGTAAATGGGGGGCGGTCAATGAGCAGTTCTTC.